One and the same sample provided the 23 T cell receptor beta chains below, sequenced in a study of ipilimumab plus nivolumab after autologous stem cell transplantation (dated by TCRdb to the early 2020s). The protocol used for the library was the immunoSEQ multiplex PCR assay. TCRdb obtained this table from immuneACCESS and retained in-frame rearrangements with V and J assigned. These tables miss some clones; where compared with another copy, unresolved V genes account for less than half of the shortfall, and the remainder is unexplained. This sample gives over 8,000 clones in total; 67% of them show up just once. Around a sixth of the sample is taken by the ten largest. This material consisted of PBMCs, taken in a trial of ipilimumab plus nivolumab as post-transplant consolidation. These receptors came from a female donor with multiple myeloma.

This chain links TRBV11-2 with TRBJ2-2; the D is unclear. Per the germline V gene, CDR1 is SGHAT and CDR2 is FQNNGV. This CDR3 contains 14 residues. V gave up 4 bases and J gave up 1 base, with 7 bases separating them. The CDR3 nucleotides read TGTGCCAGCAGCTCGACATTGAACACCGGGGAGCTGTTTTTT. It translates to CASSSTLNTGELFF.

The V gene is TRBV6-5, the J gene TRBJ2-7; unclear D gene. The CDR3 covers 14 residues. CDR1 is MNHEY, CDR2 SVGAGI, per germline. Deletions cut 8 bases from V and 9 bases from J, with 23 bases between. The CDR3 sequence: CASRKANPLERQYF. In nucleotides, the CDR3 is TGTGCCAGCCGGAAGGCCAACCCTCTAGAACGGCAGTACTTC.

V is TRBV7-6 and J is TRBJ1-5, with a possible D match to TRBD1 (5 bases). Deletions cut 0 bases from V and 16 bases from J, with 16 bases between. CDR3 length equals 13 residues. From germline, CDR1 is SGHVS and CDR2 FNYEAQ. CDR3 amino acids: CASSLAGTGTSHF. The CDR3 DNA follows: TGTGCCAGCAGCTTAGCAGGAACAGGAACTTCACATTTT.

V is TRBV2 and J is TRBJ2-7; 10 bases are a match to TRBD2. From germline, CDR1 is SNHLY and CDR2 FYNNEI. J lost 5 bases, V lost 7 bases, and 14 bases had no gene match. The CDR3 length is 16 residues. This chain's CDR3 is CASKRPGLARRNEQYF. DNA for the CDR3: TGTGCCAGCAAAAGACCGGGACTAGCGAGAAGGAACGAGCAGTACTTC. The variable domain in full, completed from reference TRBV2 and TRBJ2-7, reads EPEVTQTPSHQVTQMGQEVILRCVPISNHLYFYWYRQILGQKVEFLVSFYNNEISEKSEIFDDQFSVERPDGSNFTLKIRSTKLEDSAMYFCASKRPGLARRNEQYFGPGTRLTVT.

The chain uses TRBV29-1 and TRBJ2-7; D might be TRBD1 or TRBD2, each matching 6 bases. This CDR3 has 13 residues. The V and J ends lost 4 bases and 3 bases respectively, with 13 bases between them. The germline CDR1 and CDR2 sequences are SQVTM and ANQGSEA. This CDR3 reads CSVVAGGLYEQYF. CDR3 coding DNA: TGCAGCGTTGTAGCCGGGGGCCTCTACGAGCAGTACTTC.

This clone counts as medium-sized. CDR3 in amino acids: CASSLQGISTDTQYF. The CDR3 DNA reads TGTGCCAGCAGCCTACAAGGCATTAGCACAGATACGCAGTATTTT. This chain joins TRBV7-2 and TRBJ2-3; D call uncertain. Trimming took 5 bases from V and 0 from J, leaving 12 bases between them. Germline values: CDR1 SGHTA, CDR2 FQGNSA. CDR3 length: 15 amino acids. The full variable domain, rest sourced from reference TRBV7-2 and TRBJ2-3, is GAGVSQSPSNKVTEKGKDVELRCDPISGHTALYWYRQSLGQGLEFLIYFQGNSAPDKSGLPSDRFSAERTGGSVSTLTIQRTQQEDSAVYLCASSLQGISTDTQYFGPGTRLTVL.

This clone was observed a handful of times. Other nucleotide sequences in the sample specify the same CDR3. CDR3 sequence: CASSFPSGEQYF. The CDR3 nucleotides are TGTGCCAGCAGTTTTCCCTCCGGGGAGCAGTACTTC. This chain connects TRBV27 to TRBJ2-7; D gene ambiguous. Germline V gene data show CDR1 as MNHEY and CDR2 as SMNVEV (reference sequence). This CDR3 region has 12 residues. Trimming cost V 3 bases and J 7 bases, with 10 bases left between them.

The chain links TRBV6-6 to TRBJ1-5; 7 nucleotides agree with TRBD1. The CDR3 consists of 14 residues. CDR1 is MNHNY, CDR2 SVGAGI, per germline (reference sequence). Germline trimming cut 7 bases from V and 2 bases from J; bases unmatched to any gene: 5. DNA for the CDR3: TGTGCCAGCAAATTCGGACAGGGCAATCAGCCCCAGCATTTT. It encodes CASKFGQGNQPQHF.

The chain uses TRBV7-2 and TRBJ2-1; TRBD2 might be the D (6 bases). The ends were cut back, 4 bases at V and 0 bases at J, with 10 bases in the middle. The CDR3 totals 15 residues. CDR1 is SGHTA and CDR2 is FQGNSA in the germline V gene. The CDR3 DNA is TGTGCCAGCAGCTCCGGTAGCGGCTCCTACAATGAGCAGTTCTTC. This translates into CASSSGSGSYNEQFF.

A few counts support this clone. This rearrangement joins TRBV19 to TRBJ2-2, with D possibly being TRBD1 (6 bases). The germline CDR1 and CDR2 sequences are LNHDA and SQIVND (reference sequence). The CDR3 contains 14 residues. Trimming left V 5 bases short and J 1 base short, with 8 bases between. CDR3 sequence (DNA): TGTGCCAGTAGTCTACAGGGGAACACCGGGGAGCTGTTTTTT. Its protein is CASSLQGNTGELFF. The entire variable domain, with the rest obtained from reference TRBV19 and TRBJ2-2, is as follows: DGGITQSPKYLFRKEGQNVTLSCEQNLNHDAMYWYRQDPGQGLRLIYYSQIVNDFQKGDIAEGYSVSREKKESFPLTVTSAQKNPTAFYLCASSLQGNTGELFFGEGSRLTVL.

This clone has just a few counts. The chain employs TRBV13 and TRBJ1-1; D remains ambiguous. CDR1 PRHDT and CDR2 FYEKMQ come from the germline V gene (reference sequence). Deletions cut 1 base from V and 5 bases from J, with 8 bases between. The CDR3 spans 13 residues. CDR3 residues: CASSLESRTEAFF. The CDR3 DNA is TGTGCCAGCAGCTTAGAATCGCGTACTGAAGCTTTCTTT.

The chain has TRBV19 and TRBJ1-5; D gene unclear. V lost 1 base to trimming and J lost 0 bases, with 10 bases between them. This CDR3 spans 16 amino acids. CDR1 is LNHDA, CDR2 SQIVND, per germline (reference sequence). The CDR3 region is CASSIVSGNSNQPQHF. The DNA for the CDR3 is TGTGCCAGTAGTATAGTGTCGGGAAATAGCAATCAGCCCCAGCATTTT.

The J gene is TRBJ1-1, the V gene TRBV29-1; D uncertain. Germline loops: CDR1 SQVTM, CDR2 ANQGSEA. The V gene lost 4 bases and the J gene lost 3 bases, with 9 bases spanning the gap. The CDR3 covers 12 residues. The CDR3 region is CSVVEGYTEAFF. The CDR3, as DNA: TGCAGCGTTGTCGAAGGGTACACTGAAGCTTTCTTT.

The chain couples TRBV9 to TRBJ2-7; D call uncertain. This CDR3 contains 15 residues. Germline V CDR1 and CDR2: SGDLS, YYNGEE. The V and J ends lost 0 bases and 3 bases respectively, with 13 bases between them. The DNA of the CDR3 is TGTGCCAGCAGCGTAGGAGGAACACGCTACTACGAGCAGTACTTC. It is translated as CASSVGGTRYYEQYF.

The genes are TRBV7-9 and TRBJ2-5; weak D call: TRBD2 (6 bases). This CDR3 spans 16 amino acids. Germline V CDR1 and CDR2: SEHNR, FQNEAQ (reference sequence). Trimming cost V 3 bases and J 5 bases, with 19 bases left between them. The CDR3 nucleotides read TGTGCCAGCAGCTTCCGACTAGGGGCCGGCGGGGAGACCCAGTACTTC. Protein: CASSFRLGAGGETQYF.

The chain couples TRBV28 to TRBJ2-4; D might be TRBD1 (6 bases). Germline V lookup: CDR1 MDHEN, CDR2 SYDVKM. CDR3 size: 14 residues. Trimming pared 7 bases from V and 6 bases from J, leaving 16 bases between. CDR3 bases: TGTGCCAGCAAACATCCGACAGGCATAAACATTCAGTACTTC. It is translated as CASKHPTGINIQYF.

V is TRBV7-3 and J is TRBJ1-1; unclear D gene. V was pared by 1 base and J by 8 bases, with 8 bases between. CDR1 and CDR2 from the germline V gene are SGHTA and FQGTGA. The CDR3 sequence is 12 residues long. The CDR3 loop reads CASSLRGQEAFF. CDR3 bases: TGTGCCAGCAGCTTAAGAGGCCAAGAAGCTTTCTTT.

This clone is classed as medium-sized (0.01 to 0.1%). The same CDR3 is also encoded by other DNA sequences in this sample. V gene TRBV5-6 combines with J gene TRBJ1-4; 9 nucleotides line up with TRBD1. V gave up 1 base and J gave up 7 bases; unmatched junction bases: 8. This CDR3 spans 16 amino acids. Germline-derived CDR1 and CDR2 are SGHDT and YYEEEE. The CDR3, as DNA: TGTGCCAGCAGCTTGTCGAACAGGGGGCAAGGTGAAAAACTGTTTTTT. It yields the protein CASSLSNRGQGEKLFF.

The chain has TRBV5-1 and TRBJ2-5; 10 bases fit TRBD1. CDR3 length: 15 amino acids. V shed 0 bases and J 5 bases; nucleotides not matched to a gene: 4. Per the germline V gene, CDR1 is SGHRS and CDR2 is YFSETQ. This chain's CDR3 is CASSLGGTGEETQYF. In nucleotides, the CDR3 is TGCGCCAGCAGCTTGGGAGGGACAGGGGAGGAGACCCAGTACTTC.

In its sample, this clone is large. The chain joins TRBV2 to TRBJ2-7, with 9 nucleotides matching TRBD1. Germline-derived CDR1 and CDR2 are SNHLY and FYNNEI. CDR3 length equals 14 residues. V shed 6 bases and J 6 bases; nucleotides not matched to a gene: 9. The CDR3 loop reads CASREGTGTSEQYF. As DNA, the CDR3 is TGTGCCAGCAGGGAGGGGACAGGGACTTCCGAGCAGTACTTC.

This clone was counted a single time. The V call is TRBV7-3, the J call TRBJ2-7; D might be TRBD1 (6 bases). The length of the CDR3 is 13 residues. The V end lost 3 bases, the J end lost 6 bases, and 12 bases lay between the germline ends. Germline CDR1 SGHTA, CDR2 FQGTGA. Here the CDR3 reads CASSLAQGGEQYF. CDR3 DNA: TGTGCCAGCAGCTTGGCACAGGGCGGCGAGCAGTACTTC. The full variable domain, with the rest looked up from reference TRBV7-3 and TRBJ2-7, is GAGVSQTPSNKVTEKGKYVELRCDPISGHTALYWYRQSLGQGPEFLIYFQGTGAADDSGLPNDRFFAVRPEGSVSTLKIQRTERGDSAVYLCASSLAQGGEQYFGPGTRLTVT.

This clone has a handful of counts. This sequence joins TRBV28 and TRBJ1-4, with 7 bases aligning to TRBD1. V shed 5 bases, J shed 7 bases, and the junction held 10 bases outside the gene matches. CDR1 and CDR2 from the germline V gene are MDHEN and SYDVKM. The CDR3 has 15 residues. CDR3 loop: CASSPLDRDGEKLFF. The CDR3 DNA is TGTGCCAGCAGTCCCCTAGACAGGGACGGTGAAAAACTGTTTTTT.

CDR3 region: CASSSTLNTEAFF. CDR3 DNA: TGTGCCAGCAGCTCTACTTTGAACACTGAAGCTTTCTTT. The V and J genes are TRBV5-6 and TRBJ1-1; D is uncertain. The CDR3 runs to 13 residues. Germline V gene lookup returns CDR1 SGHDT and CDR2 YYEEEE. With 3 bases removed from V and 0 bases from J, the gap between germline ends came to 6 bases.